A selection of T cell receptor beta chains follows, all from one sample in a study. Each CDR3 protein is one row after TCRdb ran MiXCR on the 5' RACE reads. The data contain roughly 10,000 distinct CDR3 sequences, 14% of them seen just once; the ten biggest clones take up roughly 3.3%. The sequencing input was Tregs sorted from blood. These receptor sequences come from a female donor with breast cancer. Both conserved end residues are part of each CDR3. The D gene is left open where the match is weak. Only some rows state a clone size, as once, few, many or a class for expanded clones.

size: few
D: TRBD2
V: TRBV5-1
J: TRBJ2-5
CDR3: CASNTGRAFQETQYF
DNA: TGCGCCAGCAACACCGGGAGGGCCTTCCAAGAGACCCAGTACTTC

size: NA
D: TRBD2
V: TRBV20-1
J: TRBJ2-7
CDR3: CSARGGASPYEQYF
DNA: TGCAGTGCTCGCGGGGGGGCGAGCCCATACGAGCAGTACTTC

size: medium-sized
D: TRBD1
V: TRBV10-3
J: TRBJ2-5
CDR3: CAISGRKSLGQGDQETQYF
DNA: TGTGCCATCAGTGGACGTAAGAGTCTGGGACAGGGGGATCAAGAGACCCAGTACTTC

size: NA
D: NA
V: TRBV14
J: TRBJ1-2
CDR3: CACSQGLF
DNA: TGTGCCTGCAGCCAAGGACTCTTC

size: medium-sized
D: NA
V: TRBV4-2
J: TRBJ2-2
CDR3: CASSQRTQELFF
DNA: TGTGCCAGCAGCCAGAGGACCCAGGAGCTGTTTTTT

size: many
D: NA
V: TRBV3-1
J: TRBJ2-4
CDR3: CASSYRGENIQYF
DNA: TGTGCCAGCAGCTATAGGGGCGAAAACATTCAGTACTTC

size: medium-sized
D: NA
V: TRBV20-1
J: TRBJ2-7
CDR3: CSARQLPRPGAAYEQYF
DNA: TGCAGTGCTAGACAACTTCCCCGGCCAGGGGCGGCCTACGAGCAGTACTTC

size: NA
D: NA
V: TRBV19
J: TRBJ2-3
CDR3: CAGGGTSTDTQYF
DNA: TGTGCCGGAGGGGGGACAAGCACAGATACGCAGTATTTT

size: medium-sized
D: NA
V: TRBV7-6
J: TRBJ2-3
CDR3: CASSSEVGGTDTQYF
DNA: TGTGCCAGCAGTTCCGAGGTTGGAGGCACAGATACGCAGTATTTT

size: many
D: TRBD1
V: TRBV5-1
J: TRBJ2-7
CDR3: CASSPRQGAGSYEQYF
DNA: TGCGCCAGCAGTCCTAGACAGGGCGCTGGGTCCTACGAGCAGTACTTC

size: few
D: NA
V: TRBV27
J: TRBJ1-1
CDR3: CASRPTHISEAFF
DNA: TGTGCCAGCAGGCCCACCCACATCTCTGAAGCTTTCTTT

size: NA
D: NA
V: TRBV12-3/TRBV12-4
J: TRBJ1-5
CDR3: CASSFNGYGNQPQHF
DNA: TGTGCCAGCAGTTTTAACGGGTATGGCAATCAGCCCCAGCATTTT

size: medium-sized
D: NA
V: TRBV20-1
J: TRBJ1-1
CDR3: CSASGQGGKGGRTEAFF
DNA: TGCAGTGCCTCTGGCCAGGGAGGGAAAGGCGGAAGAACTGAAGCTTTCTTT

size: many
D: NA
V: TRBV5-1
J: TRBJ2-1
CDR3: CASSLVSEGEQFF
DNA: TGCGCCAGCAGCTTGGTTTCCGAGGGTGAGCAGTTCTTC

size: medium-sized
D: NA
V: TRBV4-1
J: TRBJ2-5
CDR3: CASSHLALGFQETQYF
DNA: TGCGCCAGCAGCCATCTGGCCCTTGGATTCCAAGAGACCCAGTACTTC

size: many
D: TRBD2
V: TRBV12-3/TRBV12-4
J: TRBJ2-2
CDR3: CASSLSGGNTGELFF
DNA: TGTGCCAGCAGTTTAAGCGGGGGGAACACCGGGGAGCTGTTTTTT

size: NA
D: NA
V: TRBV19
J: TRBJ2-6
CDR3: CASRGRGSGANVLTF
DNA: TGTGCCAGTCGGGGGAGAGGCTCTGGGGCCAACGTCCTGACTTTC

size: medium-sized
D: TRBD2
V: TRBV4-1
J: TRBJ2-7
CDR3: CASSQARNTSGKVYEQYF
DNA: TGCGCCAGCAGCCAAGCTCGTAATACTAGCGGGAAGGTCTACGAGCAGTACTTC

size: medium-sized
D: NA
V: TRBV7-9
J: TRBJ1-2
CDR3: CASSLANPGAPGGYTF
DNA: TGTGCCAGCAGCTTAGCGAACCCAGGGGCTCCCGGGGGCTACACCTTC

size: NA
D: NA
V: TRBV11-2
J: TRBJ2-5
CDR3: CASSCGGEETRYF
DNA: TGTGCCAGCAGCTGTGGTGGGGAAGAGACCCGGTACTTC

size: NA
D: NA
V: TRBV7-2
J: TRBJ2-3
CDR3: CASSLVSSRRGTDTQYF
DNA: TGTGCCAGCAGCTTAGTTTCTAGCAGGAGGGGCACAGATACGCAGTATTTT

size: NA
D: TRBD2
V: TRBV6-1
J: TRBJ2-1
CDR3: CASRLAGAHNEQFF
DNA: TGTGCCAGCAGGCTAGCGGGAGCCCACAATGAGCAGTTCTTC

size: medium-sized
D: NA
V: TRBV28
J: TRBJ2-1
CDR3: CASLTDPNNEQFF
DNA: TGTGCCAGCCTCACCGACCCGAACAATGAGCAGTTCTTC

size: NA
D: TRBD2
V: TRBV4-2
J: TRBJ2-1
CDR3: CASSRTGTSVYNEQFF
DNA: TGTGCCAGCAGCCGAACCGGGACTAGCGTCTACAATGAGCAGTTCTTC

size: few
D: NA
V: TRBV30
J: TRBJ1-5
CDR3: CAWSVNSNQPQHF
DNA: TGTGCCTGGAGTGTCAATAGCAATCAGCCCCAGCATTTT

size: medium-sized
D: NA
V: TRBV7-3
J: TRBJ2-1
CDR3: CASSLRGVFNEQFF
DNA: TGTGCCAGCAGCTTAAGGGGAGTTTTCAATGAGCAGTTCTTC

size: medium-sized
D: NA
V: TRBV20-1
J: TRBJ1-2
CDR3: CSARVQGTLYGYTF
DNA: TGCAGTGCTAGAGTACAAGGGACACTCTATGGCTACACCTTC

size: medium-sized
D: NA
V: TRBV18
J: TRBJ2-5
CDR3: CASSDLQETQYF
DNA: TGTGCCAGCTCGGACTTGCAAGAGACCCAGTACTTC

size: many
D: NA
V: TRBV14
J: TRBJ1-1
CDR3: CASSQATMGVENTEAFF
DNA: TGTGCCAGCAGCCAGGCCACGATGGGGGTCGAAAACACTGAAGCTTTCTTT